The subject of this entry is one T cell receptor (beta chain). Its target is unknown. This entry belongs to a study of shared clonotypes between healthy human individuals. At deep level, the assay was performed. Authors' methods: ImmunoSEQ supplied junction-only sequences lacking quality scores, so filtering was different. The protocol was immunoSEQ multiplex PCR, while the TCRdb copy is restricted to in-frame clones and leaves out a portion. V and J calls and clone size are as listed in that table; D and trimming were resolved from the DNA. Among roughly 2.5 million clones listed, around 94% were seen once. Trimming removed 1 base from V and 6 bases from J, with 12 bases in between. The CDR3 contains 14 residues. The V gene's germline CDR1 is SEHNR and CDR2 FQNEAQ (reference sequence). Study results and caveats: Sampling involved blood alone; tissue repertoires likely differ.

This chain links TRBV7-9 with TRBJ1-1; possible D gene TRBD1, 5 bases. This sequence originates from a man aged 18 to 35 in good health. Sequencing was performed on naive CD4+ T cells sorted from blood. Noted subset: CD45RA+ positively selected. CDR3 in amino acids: CASSLDRRAAEAFF. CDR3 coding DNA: TGTGCCAGCAGCTTAGACCGCAGGGCCGCTGAAGCTTTCTTT.